Below are 6 T cell receptor beta chains sequenced from a single sample in a study of cytomegalovirus exposure and HLA in healthy donors. PCR employed 60 Vbeta and 13 Jbeta primers. Here immunoSEQ multiplex PCR was the method, and the copy in TCRdb shows in-frame clones only, minus some. The sample has about 130,000 clones, around 80% seen once; the top ten hold roughly 3%. Material for sequencing was PBMCs. These receptors all come from a man aged 45-60 years in good health and CMV-seronegative.

CDR3 region: CAWAGGDTDTQYF. The CDR3 nucleotides are TGTGCCTGGGCGGGAGGGGACACAGATACGCAGTATTTT. J is TRBJ2-3 and V is TRBV30, with TRBD2 matching 9 bases. The germline gives CDR1 GTSNPN, CDR2 SVGIG (reference sequence). The CDR3 consists of 13 residues. V lost 5 bases to trimming and J lost 2 bases; unmatched junction nucleotides: 2.

The chain combines TRBV19 with TRBJ1-3; 7 positions match TRBD1. With V trimmed by 2 bases and J by 2 bases, 3 bases remained unmatched. From germline, CDR1 is LNHDA and CDR2 SQIVND (reference sequence). CDR3 size: 15 residues. CDR3 coding DNA: TGTGCCAGTAGTATAACCCAGGGGGCTGGAAACACCATATATTTT. Translated: CASSITQGAGNTIYF.

CDR3 in amino acids: CASIDSLMIF. The CDR3 DNA sequence: TGTGCCAGCATCGACTCCCTGATGATTTTT. V and J are TRBV21-1 and TRBJ1-4. TRBV21-1 is given as a pseudogene. This CDR3 comprises 10 residues.

The chain uses TRBV7-2 and TRBJ2-5; D may be TRBD1 (6 bases). V lost 3 bases to trimming and J lost 4 bases, with 12 bases between them. Germline V CDR1 and CDR2: SGHTA, FQGNSA. This CDR3 spans 14 amino acids. The CDR3 DNA follows: TGTGCCAGCAGCTTCCAGGGGAGTCTAGAGACCCAGTACTTC. It specifies CASSFQGSLETQYF.

This clone appeared a few times. The genes are TRBV2 and TRBJ1-1; maybe TRBD1 (5 bases). Germline V gene sequence: CDR1 SNHLY, CDR2 FYNNEI. The CDR3 has 15 residues. V was shortened by 4 bases and J by 3 bases, with 15 bases between the two germline ends. In DNA form, the CDR3 reads TGTGCCAGCAGTGTGGCGAGTCAAGGGGACACTGAAGCTTTCTTT. Its translation is CASSVASQGDTEAFF.

The sample holds one count of this clone. The chain employs TRBV10-1 and TRBJ1-1; no firm D call. The CDR3 sequence is 13 residues long. CDR1 is WNHNN and CDR2 is SYGVQD in the germline V gene (reference sequence). V dropped 7 bases and J dropped 4 bases, with 13 bases sitting between them. CDR3 sequence (DNA): TGCGCCAGCACCGGACGGGAAGGCACTGAAGCTTTCTTT. This gives the protein CASTGREGTEAFF.